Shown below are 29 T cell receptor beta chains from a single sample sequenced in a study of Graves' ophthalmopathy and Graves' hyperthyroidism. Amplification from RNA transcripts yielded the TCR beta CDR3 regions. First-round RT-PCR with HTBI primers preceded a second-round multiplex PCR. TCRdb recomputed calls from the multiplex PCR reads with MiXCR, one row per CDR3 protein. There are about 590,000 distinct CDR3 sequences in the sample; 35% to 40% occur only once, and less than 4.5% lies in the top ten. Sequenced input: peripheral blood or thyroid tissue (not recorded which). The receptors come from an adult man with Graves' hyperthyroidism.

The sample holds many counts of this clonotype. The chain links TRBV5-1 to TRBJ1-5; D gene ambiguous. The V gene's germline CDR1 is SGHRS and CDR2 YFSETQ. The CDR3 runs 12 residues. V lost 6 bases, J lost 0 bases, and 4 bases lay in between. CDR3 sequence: CASNSSNQPQHF. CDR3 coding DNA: TGCGCCAGCAACAGTAGCAATCAGCCCCAGCATTTT.

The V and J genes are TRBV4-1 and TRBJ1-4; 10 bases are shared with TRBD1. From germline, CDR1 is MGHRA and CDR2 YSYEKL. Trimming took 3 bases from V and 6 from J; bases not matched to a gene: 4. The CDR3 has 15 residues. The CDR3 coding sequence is TGCGCCAGCAGCCAGACAGGGGGCAAGGATGAAAAACTGTTTTTT. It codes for CASSQTGGKDEKLFF.

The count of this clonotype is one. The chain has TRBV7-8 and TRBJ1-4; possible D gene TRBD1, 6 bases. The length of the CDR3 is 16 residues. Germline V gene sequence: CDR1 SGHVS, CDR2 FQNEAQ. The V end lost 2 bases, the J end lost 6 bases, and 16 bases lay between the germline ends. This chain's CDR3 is CASSLPGGGPYEKLFF. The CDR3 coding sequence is TGTGCCAGCAGCTTACCAGGAGGGGGGCCCTATGAAAAACTGTTTTTT.

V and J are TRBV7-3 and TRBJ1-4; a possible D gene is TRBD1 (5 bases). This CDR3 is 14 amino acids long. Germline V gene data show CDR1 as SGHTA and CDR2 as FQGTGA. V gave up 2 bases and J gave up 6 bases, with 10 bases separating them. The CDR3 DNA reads TGTGCCAGCAGCTTAGGGATGGGGGATGAAAAACTGTTTTTT. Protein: CASSLGMGDEKLFF. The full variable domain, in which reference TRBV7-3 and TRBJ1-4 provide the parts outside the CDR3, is GAGVSQTPSNKVTEKGKYVELRCDPISGHTALYWYRQSLGQGPEFLIYFQGTGAADDSGLPNDRFFAVRPEGSVSTLKIQRTERGDSAVYLCASSLGMGDEKLFFGSGTQLSVL.

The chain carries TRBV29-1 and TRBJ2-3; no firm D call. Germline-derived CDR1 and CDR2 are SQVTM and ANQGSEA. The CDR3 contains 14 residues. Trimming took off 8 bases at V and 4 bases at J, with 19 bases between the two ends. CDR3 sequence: CSIPPGGVADTQYF. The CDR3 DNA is TGCAGCATCCCCCCCGGTGGGGTAGCAGATACGCAGTATTTT.

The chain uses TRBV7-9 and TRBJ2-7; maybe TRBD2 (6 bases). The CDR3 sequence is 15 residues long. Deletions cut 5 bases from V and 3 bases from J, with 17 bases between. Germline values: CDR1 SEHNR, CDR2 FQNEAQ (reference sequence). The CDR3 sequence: CASSPRNSGDYEQYF. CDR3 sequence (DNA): TGTGCCAGCAGCCCCAGAAATAGCGGAGACTACGAGCAGTACTTC.

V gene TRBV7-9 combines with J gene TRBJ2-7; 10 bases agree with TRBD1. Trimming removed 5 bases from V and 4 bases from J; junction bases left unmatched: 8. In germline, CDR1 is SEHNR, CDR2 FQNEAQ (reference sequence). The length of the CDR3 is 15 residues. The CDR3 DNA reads TGTGCCAGCAGCCCAAGACAGGGGGCAATTTACGAGCAGTACTTC. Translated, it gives CASSPRQGAIYEQYF.

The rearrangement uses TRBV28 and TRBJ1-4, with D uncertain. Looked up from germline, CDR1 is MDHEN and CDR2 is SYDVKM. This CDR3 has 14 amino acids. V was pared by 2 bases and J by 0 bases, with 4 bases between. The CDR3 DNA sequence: TGTGCCAGCAGTTTACAGTCAACTAATGAAAAACTGTTTTTT. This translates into CASSLQSTNEKLFF.

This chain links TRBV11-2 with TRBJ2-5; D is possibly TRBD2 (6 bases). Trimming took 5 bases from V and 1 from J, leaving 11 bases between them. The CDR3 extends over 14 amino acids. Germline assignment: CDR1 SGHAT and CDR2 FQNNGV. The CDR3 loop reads CASSGGLIQETQYF. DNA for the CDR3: TGTGCCAGCAGCGGGGGACTGATCCAAGAGACCCAGTACTTC.

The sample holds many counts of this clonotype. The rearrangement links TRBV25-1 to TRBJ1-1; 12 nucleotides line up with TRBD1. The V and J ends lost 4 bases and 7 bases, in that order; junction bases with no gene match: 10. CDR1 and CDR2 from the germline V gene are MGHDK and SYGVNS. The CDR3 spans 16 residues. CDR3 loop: CASSAKRGQGAGEAFF. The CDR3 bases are TGTGCCAGCAGTGCAAAAAGGGGACAGGGGGCTGGTGAAGCTTTCTTT.

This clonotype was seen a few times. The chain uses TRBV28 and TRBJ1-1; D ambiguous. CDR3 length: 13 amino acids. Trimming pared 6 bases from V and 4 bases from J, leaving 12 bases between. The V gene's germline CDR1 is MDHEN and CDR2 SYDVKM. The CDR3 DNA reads TGTGCCAGCAGGACCGGTTGGAGCACTGAAGCTTTCTTT. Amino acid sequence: CASRTGWSTEAFF.

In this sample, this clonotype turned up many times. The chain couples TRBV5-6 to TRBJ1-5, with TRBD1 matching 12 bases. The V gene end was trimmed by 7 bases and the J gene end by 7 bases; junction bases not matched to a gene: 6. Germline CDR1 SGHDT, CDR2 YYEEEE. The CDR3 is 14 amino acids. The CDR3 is CASGYGTGGQPQHF. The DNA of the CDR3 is TGTGCCAGCGGTTACGGGACAGGGGGCCAGCCCCAGCATTTT.

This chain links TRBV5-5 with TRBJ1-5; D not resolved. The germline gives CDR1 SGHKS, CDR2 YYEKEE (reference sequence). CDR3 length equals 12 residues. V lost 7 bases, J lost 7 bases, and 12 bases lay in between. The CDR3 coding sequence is TGTGCCAGCTTGAGGGAAGGGCAGCCCCAGCATTTT. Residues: CASLREGQPQHF.

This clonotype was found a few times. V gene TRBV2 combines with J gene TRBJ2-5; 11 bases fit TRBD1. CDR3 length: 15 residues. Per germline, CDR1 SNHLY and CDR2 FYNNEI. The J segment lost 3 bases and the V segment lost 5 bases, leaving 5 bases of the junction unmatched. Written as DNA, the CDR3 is TGTGCCAGCAGTTTTGGGACAGGGGGAAAAGAGACCCAGTACTTC. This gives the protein CASSFGTGGKETQYF.

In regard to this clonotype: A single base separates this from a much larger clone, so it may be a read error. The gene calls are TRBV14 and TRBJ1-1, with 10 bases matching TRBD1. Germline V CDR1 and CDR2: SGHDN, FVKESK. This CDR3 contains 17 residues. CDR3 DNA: TGTGCCCGCAGCCGTCCCGGGACAGGGGCGAGGGACACTGAAGCTTTCTTT. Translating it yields CARSRPGTGARDTEAFF.

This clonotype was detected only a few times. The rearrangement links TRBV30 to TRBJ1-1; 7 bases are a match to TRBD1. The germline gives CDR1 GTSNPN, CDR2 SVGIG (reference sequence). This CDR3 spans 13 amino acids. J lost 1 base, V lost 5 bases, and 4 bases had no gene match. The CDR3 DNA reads TGTGCCTGGCAGACAGGGAGGAACACTGAAGCTTTCTTT. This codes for CAWQTGRNTEAFF.

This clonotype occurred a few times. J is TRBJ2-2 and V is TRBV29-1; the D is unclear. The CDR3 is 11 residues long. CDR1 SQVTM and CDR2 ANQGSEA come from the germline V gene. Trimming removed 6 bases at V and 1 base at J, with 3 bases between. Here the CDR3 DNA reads TGCAGCGTAGTGAACACCGGGGAGCTGTTTTTT. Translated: CSVVNTGELFF.

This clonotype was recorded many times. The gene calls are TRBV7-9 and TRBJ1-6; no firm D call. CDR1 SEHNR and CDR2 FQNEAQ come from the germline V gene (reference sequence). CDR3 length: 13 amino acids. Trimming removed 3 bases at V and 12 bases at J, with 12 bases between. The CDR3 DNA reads TGTGCCAGCAGCTTCAGGTCCGTTGAACCCCTCCACTTT. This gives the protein CASSFRSVEPLHF.

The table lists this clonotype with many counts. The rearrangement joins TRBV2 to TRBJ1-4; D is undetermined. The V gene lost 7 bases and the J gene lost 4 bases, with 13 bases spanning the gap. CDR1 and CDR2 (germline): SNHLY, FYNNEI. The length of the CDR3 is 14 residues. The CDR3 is CASTRAQINEKLFF. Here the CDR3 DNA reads TGTGCCAGCACTCGGGCCCAGATTAATGAAAAACTGTTTTTT. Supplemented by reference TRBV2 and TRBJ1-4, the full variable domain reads EPEVTQTPSHQVTQMGQEVILRCVPISNHLYFYWYRQILGQKVEFLVSFYNNEISEKSEIFDDQFSVERPDGSNFTLKIRSTKLEDSAMYFCASTRAQINEKLFFGSGTQLSVL.

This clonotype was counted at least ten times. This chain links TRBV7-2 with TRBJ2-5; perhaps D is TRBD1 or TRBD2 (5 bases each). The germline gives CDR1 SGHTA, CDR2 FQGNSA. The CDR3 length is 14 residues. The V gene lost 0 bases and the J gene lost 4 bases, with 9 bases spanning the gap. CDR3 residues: CASSLARGRETQYF. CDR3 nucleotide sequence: TGTGCCAGCAGCTTAGCTCGGGGCCGAGAGACCCAGTACTTC.

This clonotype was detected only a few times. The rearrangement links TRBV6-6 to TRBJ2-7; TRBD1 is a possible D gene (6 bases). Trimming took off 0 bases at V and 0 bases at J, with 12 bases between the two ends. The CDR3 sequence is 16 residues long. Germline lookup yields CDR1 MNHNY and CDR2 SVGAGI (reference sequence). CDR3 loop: CASSYSKARGSYEQYF. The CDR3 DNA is TGTGCCAGCAGTTACTCGAAGGCCAGGGGCTCCTACGAGCAGTACTTC.

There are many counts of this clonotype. As DNA, the CDR3 is TGTGCCAGCAGCCAGAACACCGTACCTGGAAACACCATATATTTT. Residues: CASSQNTVPGNTIYF. The rearrangement joins TRBV4-2 to TRBJ1-3; the D is unclear. The V end lost 3 bases, the J end lost 2 bases, and 11 bases lay between the germline ends. Germline CDR1 LGHNA, CDR2 YNFKEQ. This CDR3 spans 15 amino acids.

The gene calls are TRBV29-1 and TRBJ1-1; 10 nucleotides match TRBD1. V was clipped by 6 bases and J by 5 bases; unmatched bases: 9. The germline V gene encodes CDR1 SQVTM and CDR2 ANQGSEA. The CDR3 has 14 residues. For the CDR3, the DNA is TGCAGCGTGGGACGGACAGGGGGAGAGACTGAAGCTTTCTTT. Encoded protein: CSVGRTGGETEAFF. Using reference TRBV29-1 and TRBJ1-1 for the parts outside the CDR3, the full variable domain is SAVISQKPSRDICQRGTSLTIQCQVDSQVTMMFWYRQQPGQSLTLIATANQGSEATYESGFVIDKFPISRPNLTFSTLTVSNMSPEDSSIYLCSVGRTGGETEAFFGQGTRLTVV.

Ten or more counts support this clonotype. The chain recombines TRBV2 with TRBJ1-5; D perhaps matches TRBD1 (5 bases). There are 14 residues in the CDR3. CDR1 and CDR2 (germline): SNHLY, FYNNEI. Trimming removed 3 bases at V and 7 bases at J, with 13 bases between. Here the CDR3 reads CASSDVTAGQPQHF. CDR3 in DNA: TGTGCCAGCAGTGACGTGACAGCGGGGCAGCCCCAGCATTTT.

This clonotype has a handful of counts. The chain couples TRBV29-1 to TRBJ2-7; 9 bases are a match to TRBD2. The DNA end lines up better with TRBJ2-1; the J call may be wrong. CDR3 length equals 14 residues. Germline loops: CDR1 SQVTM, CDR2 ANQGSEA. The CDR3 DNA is TGCAGCGTTGATATGGCGGGAGGGCCGAATGAGCAGTTCTTC. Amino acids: CSVDMAGGPNEQFF.

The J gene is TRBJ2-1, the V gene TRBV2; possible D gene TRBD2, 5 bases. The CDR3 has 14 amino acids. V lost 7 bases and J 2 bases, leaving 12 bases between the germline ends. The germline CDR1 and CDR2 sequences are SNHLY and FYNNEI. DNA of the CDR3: TGTGCCAGCACGCGGGCAATGCCCTACAATGAGCAGTTCTTC. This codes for CASTRAMPYNEQFF.

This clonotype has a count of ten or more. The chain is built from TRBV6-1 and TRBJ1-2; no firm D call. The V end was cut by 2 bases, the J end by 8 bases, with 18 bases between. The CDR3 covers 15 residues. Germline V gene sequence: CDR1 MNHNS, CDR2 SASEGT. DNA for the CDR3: TGTGCCAGCAGTGAACGAGCTCCGAACCTTGCCGGCTACACCTTC. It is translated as CASSERAPNLAGYTF.

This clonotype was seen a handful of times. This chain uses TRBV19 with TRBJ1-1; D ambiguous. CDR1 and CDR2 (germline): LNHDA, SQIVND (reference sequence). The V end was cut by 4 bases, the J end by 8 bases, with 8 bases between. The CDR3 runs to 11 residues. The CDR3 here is CASSRADEAFF. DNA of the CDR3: TGTGCCAGTAGTAGGGCGGACGAAGCTTTCTTT.

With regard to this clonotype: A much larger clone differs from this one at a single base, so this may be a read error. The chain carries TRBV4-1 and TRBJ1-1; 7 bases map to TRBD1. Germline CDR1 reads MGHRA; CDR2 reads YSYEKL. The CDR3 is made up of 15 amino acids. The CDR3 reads CASSQGGQMNTEASF. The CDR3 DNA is TGCGCCAGCAGCCAAGGGGGACAGATGAACACTGAAGCTTCCTTT.